These 11 T cell receptor beta chains originate from one sample sequenced in a study of identical twins. Using its own MiXCR run on the 5' RACE reads, TCRdb lists one record per CDR3 protein. The sample consists of around 670,000 distinct CDR3 sequences, approximately 6% of them appearing once. The material sequenced was naive T cells sorted from blood. Every receptor here comes from a man younger than 35 in good health.

This clonotype has more than one count but fewer than ten. The V call is TRBV18, the J call TRBJ2-3; 9 nucleotides match TRBD1. The CDR3 is 17 residues long. Trimming cost V 5 bases and J 4 bases; bases outside gene matches: 13. Germline CDR1 is KGHSH and CDR2 is LQKENI. The CDR3 DNA follows: TGTGCCAGCTCATCTCTCACAGGGGGCGCTTACCCAGATACGCAGTATTTT. It translates to CASSSLTGGAYPDTQYF.

The chain carries TRBV20-1 and TRBJ2-1; D perhaps matches TRBD2 (6 bases). The CDR3 consists of 16 residues. Trimming took off 0 bases at V and 1 base at J, with 13 bases between the two ends. The germline gives CDR1 DFQATT, CDR2 SNEGSKA (reference sequence). CDR3 sequence (DNA): TGCAGTGCTAGAGATCGGGACGGGACTTCCTACAATGAGCAGTTCTTC. Its translation is CSARDRDGTSYNEQFF.

This clonotype was detected many times. The V call is TRBV20-1, the J call TRBJ2-1, with 12 bases that match TRBD2. This CDR3 has 14 amino acids. From germline, CDR1 is DFQATT and CDR2 SNEGSKA (reference sequence). The V and J ends lost 6 bases and 4 bases, in that order; junction bases with no gene match: 4. The CDR3 spells CSAVTSGRYNEQFF. CDR3 coding DNA: TGCAGTGCCGTGACTAGCGGGAGATACAATGAGCAGTTCTTC.

This clonotype has a count of ten or more. This chain joins TRBV28 and TRBJ2-7, with 10 bases that match TRBD1. Germline trimming cut 5 bases from V and 4 bases from J; bases unmatched to any gene: 11. Germline V gives CDR1 MDHEN, CDR2 SYDVKM. The CDR3 runs 16 residues. The CDR3: CASSPIPGTGEYEQYF. CDR3 coding DNA: TGTGCCAGCAGTCCCATCCCCGGGACAGGGGAATACGAGCAGTACTTC.

This clonotype has a count of ten or more. The rearrangement joins TRBV6-5 to TRBJ2-3; 10 bases map to TRBD2. V dropped 0 bases and J dropped 0; count of bases not matched to a gene: 0. The CDR3 is made up of 16 amino acids. The germline V gene encodes CDR1 MNHEY and CDR2 SVGAGI. As DNA, the CDR3 is TGTGCCAGCAGTTACTCGACTAGCGGGAGCACAGATACGCAGTATTTT. This codes for CASSYSTSGSTDTQYF.

This clonotype has only a few counts. The chain's CDR3 is CSARDWDRAAPGELFF. The CDR3 DNA is TGCAGTGCTAGAGATTGGGACAGGGCGGCTCCCGGGGAGCTGTTTTTT. The V call is TRBV20-1, the J call TRBJ2-2, with TRBD1 matching 9 bases. CDR1 DFQATT and CDR2 SNEGSKA come from the germline V gene (reference sequence). After removal of 0 bases from V and 6 bases from J, the junction contained 8 bases not matched to a gene. This CDR3 region has 16 residues.

This clonotype was detected ten times or more. This chain connects TRBV20-1 to TRBJ2-5; no clear D gene. The germline CDR1 and CDR2 sequences are DFQATT and SNEGSKA (reference sequence). The CDR3 runs 11 residues. Trimming took 5 bases from V and 1 from J, leaving 5 bases between them. CDR3 in amino acids: CSAQLQETQYF. The CDR3, as DNA: TGCAGTGCTCAGCTCCAAGAGACCCAGTACTTC.

The chain is built from TRBV5-1 and TRBJ2-7; 8 bases are shared with TRBD1. The CDR3 length is 13 residues. Trimming took 4 bases from V and 6 from J; bases not matched to a gene: 6. Looked up from germline, CDR1 is SGHRS and CDR2 is YFSETQ. The CDR3 protein is CASSQGTGGEQYF. In DNA form, the CDR3 reads TGCGCCAGCAGCCAAGGGACAGGCGGCGAGCAGTACTTC.

The chain employs TRBV5-1 and TRBJ2-7, with TRBD2 matching over 9 bases. V lost 4 bases and J lost 4; bases outside the gene matches: 6. The V gene's germline CDR1 is SGHRS and CDR2 YFSETQ. The CDR3 contains 14 residues. CDR3 in amino acids: CASSPGGGAYEQYF. The CDR3 DNA is TGCGCCAGCAGCCCCGGCGGGGGGGCATACGAGCAGTACTTC.

Comment on this clonotype: A read error is possible here, since a much larger clone lies one base away. The rearrangement links TRBV7-9 to TRBJ2-2; possible D gene TRBD2, 6 bases. CDR1 and CDR2 from the germline V gene are SEHNR and FQNEAQ (reference sequence). The CDR3 has 14 amino acids. The ends were cut back, 6 bases at V and 0 bases at J, with 8 bases in the middle. The CDR3 DNA reads TGTGCCAGCAGAGTAGCGGCGAACACCGGGGAGCTGTTTTTT. The encoded protein is CASRVAANTGELFF. The variable domain in full, with the rest retrieved from reference TRBV7-9 and TRBJ2-2, is DTGVSQNPRHKITKRGQNVTFRCDPISEHNRLYWYRQTLGQGPEFLTYFQNEAQLEKSRLLSDRFSAERPKGSFSTLEIQRTEQGDSAMYLCASRVAANTGELFFGEGSRLTVL.

This chain connects TRBV10-3 to TRBJ2-5, with D maybe TRBD2 (5 bases). The CDR3 runs 16 residues. The germline V gene encodes CDR1 ENHRY and CDR2 SYGVKD. Trimming removed 6 bases at V and 1 base at J, with 18 bases between. CDR3 sequence (DNA): TGTGCCATCAGCCGCCACGCGTCCGGGATCCAAGAGACCCAGTACTTC. This translates into CAISRHASGIQETQYF.